This record concerns one T cell receptor beta chain sequence. Its antigen remains unknown. CDR3 length: 14 amino acids. Germline CDR1 is SGDLS and CDR2 is YYNGEE. The V and J ends lost 2 bases and 5 bases respectively, with 12 bases between them. Treatment denoted: 15 Gy SBRT to primary tumor, nephrectomy 4 weeks later. The tumor was a clear cell renal cell carcinoma. The entry originates in a study of radiation and T cells in renal cell carcinoma. General study findings and limits: Dominant CDR3 motifs occupied more repertoire in irradiated than control tumors. In blood, top tumor clones expanded by 2 weeks, shrinking by 4.

Clones were read by immunoSEQ multiplex PCR, and TCRdb kept only the in-frame ones, dropping some. The data contain 22,000 or so clones, 40% to 55% of them singletons. The chain joins TRBV9 to TRBJ2-3; D possibly corresponds to TRBD1 (6 bases). This sample comprised tumor tissue, obtained from a patient whose treatment included radiotherapy and nephrectomy. This TCR came from a woman aged 45-60 years with renal cell carcinoma. CDR3 coding DNA: TGTGCCAGCAGCGTCTATCACAGGGAAGATACGCAGTATTTT. Protein sequence: CASSVYHREDTQYF.